Below are 19 T cell receptor beta chains sequenced from a single sample in a study of blood T cell repertoires in COVID-19. Here immunoSEQ multiplex PCR was the method, and the copy in TCRdb shows in-frame clones only, minus some. Of 100,000 to 130,000 clones listed, 80% to 95% are singletons. The sequenced material came from peripheral blood. The receptors here all came from a woman in her 30s with acute or convalescent COVID-19.

The V gene is TRBV19, the J gene TRBJ1-5; D is possibly TRBD1 (5 bases). V was trimmed by 8 bases and J by 5 bases, leaving 10 bases between them. CDR3 length equals 12 residues. The V gene's germline CDR1 is LNHDA and CDR2 SQIVND (reference sequence). The chain's CDR3 is CASDAGDQPQHF. The CDR3 DNA is TGTGCCAGTGACGCGGGGGATCAGCCCCAGCATTTT.

J is TRBJ1-4 and V is TRBV6-6; D is unclear. The CDR3 totals 16 residues. Germline-derived CDR1 and CDR2 are MNHNY and SVGAGI (reference sequence). The V end was cut by 3 bases, the J end by 0 bases, with 11 bases between. CDR3 region: CASSYVRSATNEKLFF. The CDR3 nucleotides read TGTGCCAGCAGTTATGTGAGATCTGCAACTAATGAAAAACTGTTTTTT.

This rearrangement joins TRBV5-4 to TRBJ2-3, with TRBD2 matching over 10 bases. J was trimmed by 6 bases and V by 5 bases; bases with no gene match: 9. The germline V gene encodes CDR1 SGHNT and CDR2 YYREEE (reference sequence). The CDR3 runs to 15 residues. CDR3 nucleotides: TGTGCCAGCAGAGTGGATAGCGGGGGGTCGGATACGCAGTATTTT. It encodes CASRVDSGGSDTQYF.

The rearrangement joins TRBV28 to TRBJ2-5, with 8 bases fitting TRBD2. V trimming: 2 bases; J trimming: 4 bases; junction bases outside the gene matches: 6. The V gene's germline CDR1 is MDHEN and CDR2 SYDVKM. The CDR3 has 15 residues. The chain's CDR3 is CASSLTGGAPETQYF. In DNA, the CDR3 is TGTGCCAGCAGTTTAACCGGGGGGGCCCCAGAGACCCAGTACTTC.

The sample holds one count of this clone. The rearrangement uses TRBV21-1 and TRBJ2-1; TRBD1 reflects the table's D call only, with no check against the DNA. TRBV21-1 is a recognized pseudogene. The CDR3 contains 19 residues. CDR3 sequence reads: CASSKVVRGTGSSYNEQFF. CDR3 DNA: TGTGCCAGCAGCAAAGTTGTCAGGGGAACGGGGAGCTCCTACAATGAGCAGTTCTTC.

The V gene is TRBV5-5, the J gene TRBJ1-1; 7 positions agree with TRBD1. J gave up 0 bases and V 4 bases, and 9 bases lay outside the gene matches. From germline, CDR1 is SGHKS and CDR2 YYEKEE (reference sequence). There are 16 residues in the CDR3. CDR3 in amino acids: CASSSQGVRMNTEAFF. The CDR3 DNA is TGTGCCAGCAGCAGTCAGGGGGTTCGAATGAACACTGAAGCTTTCTTT.

The CDR3 reads CATSASYWWDTQYF. The CDR3 nucleotides are TGTGCCACCAGTGCTAGCTACTGGTGGGATACGCAGTATTTT. The V call is TRBV24-1, the J call TRBJ2-3, with D perhaps matching TRBD2 (5 bases). This CDR3 has 14 amino acids. Per the germline V gene, CDR1 is KGHDR and CDR2 is SFDVKD. The ends were cut back, 5 bases at V and 6 bases at J, with 14 bases in the middle.

The rearrangement joins TRBV30 to TRBJ1-3; D ambiguous. This CDR3 contains 14 residues. With 1 base removed from V and 2 bases from J, the gap between germline ends came to 9 bases. CDR1 and CDR2 (germline): GTSNPN, SVGIG (reference sequence). The CDR3 loop is CAWSGSRAGNTIYF. The CDR3 DNA follows: TGTGCCTGGAGTGGTTCGAGGGCTGGAAACACCATATATTTT.

The V and J genes are TRBV12-3 or TRBV12-4 and TRBJ2-7; D may be TRBD2 (6 bases). Trimming cost V 1 base and J 6 bases, with 10 bases left between them. The CDR3 contains 13 residues. This CDR3 reads CASSLVAGFEQYF. For the CDR3, the DNA is TGTGCCAGCAGTTTAGTGGCGGGATTCGAGCAGTACTTC.

The DNA of the CDR3 is TGTGCCAGCAGCATAACAGGGGTGGGAGAAAAACTGTTTTTT. It specifies CASSITGVGEKLFF. The rearrangement uses TRBV28 and TRBJ1-4; 7 bases line up with TRBD1. Germline assignment: CDR1 MDHEN and CDR2 SYDVKM. Unmatched junction bases numbered 9, after V lost 6 bases and J lost 8 bases. CDR3 size: 14 residues.

On this clone itself: Other DNA sequences in this sample translate to the same CDR3. V usage is TRBV7-2 and J usage is TRBJ1-5, with D maybe TRBD1 (5 bases). The germline CDR1 and CDR2 sequences are SGHTA and FQGNSA. V lost 0 bases, J lost 6 bases, and 12 bases lay in between. This CDR3 contains 15 residues. The DNA for the CDR3 is TGTGCCAGCAGCTTAGCGGGCAGGGTGGGTCAGCCCCAGCATTTT. Amino acid sequence: CASSLAGRVGQPQHF.

This rearrangement joins TRBV5-1 to TRBJ2-1, with TRBD2 matching 15 bases. CDR1 SGHRS and CDR2 YFSETQ come from the germline V gene. This CDR3 has 16 residues. The ends lost 4 bases at V and 7 bases at J; junction bases unmatched: 6. CDR3 nucleotide sequence: TGCGCCAGCAGCAAGGGACTAGCGGGGGGACGAAATGAGCAGTTCTTC. Translating gives CASSKGLAGGRNEQFF. The variable domain in full, with the rest retrieved from reference TRBV5-1 and TRBJ2-1, is KAGVTQTPRYLIKTRGQQVTLSCSPISGHRSVSWYQQTPGQGLQFLFEYFSETQRNKGNFPGRFSGRQFSNSRSEMNVSTLELGDSALYLCASSKGLAGGRNEQFFGPGTRLTVL.

This clone was counted once. This chain connects TRBV5-1 to TRBJ2-3; D unclear. V was clipped by 4 bases and J by 6 bases, with 9 bases between them. This CDR3 has 12 amino acids. The germline V gene encodes CDR1 SGHRS and CDR2 YFSETQ. This chain's CDR3 is CASSPTVDTQYF. The CDR3 coding sequence is TGCGCCAGCAGCCCAACAGTGGATACGCAGTATTTT.

The V and J genes are TRBV9 and TRBJ2-2, with TRBD2 matching 8 bases. Trimming cost V 6 bases and J 1 base; bases outside gene matches: 5. The germline V gene encodes CDR1 SGDLS and CDR2 YYNGEE. This CDR3 has 15 amino acids. The CDR3 nucleotides read TGTGCCAGCAACGAAGCGGGAGTGAACACCGGGGAGCTGTTTTTT. Its protein is CASNEAGVNTGELFF.

The gene calls are TRBV28 and TRBJ1-5; TRBD1 matches 11 bases. Germline V gives CDR1 MDHEN, CDR2 SYDVKM. The CDR3 is made up of 18 amino acids. The V and J ends lost 6 bases and 0 bases, in that order; junction bases with no gene match: 10. CDR3 sequence reads: CASSPGDRGGHSNQPQHF. The CDR3 DNA sequence: TGTGCCAGCAGCCCTGGGGACAGGGGGGGACATAGCAATCAGCCCCAGCATTTT.

This clone was observed a handful of times. This chain uses TRBV4-2 with TRBJ1-2, with D tentatively TRBD1 (6 bases). Trimming took 0 bases from V and 5 from J, leaving 13 bases between them. This CDR3 is 15 amino acids long. Germline loops: CDR1 LGHNA, CDR2 YNFKEQ. CDR3 amino acids: CASSQERGGRYGYTF. CDR3 bases: TGTGCCAGCAGCCAAGAAAGGGGGGGCCGGTATGGCTACACCTTC.

The J gene is TRBJ2-2, the V gene TRBV11-2; 9 bases map to TRBD2. This CDR3 has 15 residues. The germline gives CDR1 SGHAT, CDR2 FQNNGV. V lost 5 bases, J lost 6 bases, and 7 bases stayed unmatched. CDR3 residues: CASSNTGTSPGELFF. The CDR3, as DNA: TGTGCCAGCAGCAATACCGGGACTAGCCCCGGGGAGCTGTTTTTT.

The chain combines TRBV5-1 with TRBJ2-1; a possible D gene is TRBD1 (8 bases). The length of the CDR3 is 15 residues. Trimming took 7 bases from V and 5 from J, leaving 19 bases between them. CDR1 and CDR2 (germline): SGHRS, YFSETQ. The CDR3: CASYQGAGLDNEQFF. Here the CDR3 DNA reads TGCGCCAGCTATCAGGGGGCAGGACTAGACAATGAGCAGTTCTTC.

The chain uses TRBV29-1 and TRBJ2-5; TRBD2 aligns across 12 bases. CDR1 is SQVTM, CDR2 ANQGSEA, per germline. The CDR3 spans 14 residues. The V gene end was trimmed by 8 bases and the J gene end by 5 bases; junction bases not matched to a gene: 9. CDR3 in amino acids: CSTGLAGIRETQYF. CDR3 DNA sequence: TGCAGCACCGGACTAGCGGGAATCCGCGAGACCCAGTACTTC.